This T cell receptor beta chain was recovered during a study of T cell responses to AZD1222 COVID-19 vaccine. A remark on this clone: Antigen: not known.

Study-level points and caveats: AZD1222 recipients seropositive at baseline numbered only 5 or 6. Clonal diversity was possibly underestimated, and the donors were mostly white British, with more females. Vaccine-associated CD4 TCRs ranged over spike, dominating at 160-218 and 743-854.

Profiled with immunoSEQ multiplex PCR; TCRdb holds only in-frame clones, not every one. This table holds 95,000 to 110,000 clones, about 89% found once. The CDR3 totals 14 residues. Germline assignment: CDR1 LNHDA and CDR2 SQIVND (reference sequence). V was pared by 4 bases and J by 4 bases, with 13 bases between. The rearrangement uses TRBV19 and TRBJ1-1, with D tentatively TRBD1 (6 bases). The TCR sequence derives from an adult in good health. The sample here was peripheral blood, taken on day 0 of AZD1222 vaccination. CDR3 bases: TGTGCCAGTAGTACTCCCAGGGGCGGCACTGAAGCTTTCTTT. Amino acids: CASSTPRGGTEAFF.